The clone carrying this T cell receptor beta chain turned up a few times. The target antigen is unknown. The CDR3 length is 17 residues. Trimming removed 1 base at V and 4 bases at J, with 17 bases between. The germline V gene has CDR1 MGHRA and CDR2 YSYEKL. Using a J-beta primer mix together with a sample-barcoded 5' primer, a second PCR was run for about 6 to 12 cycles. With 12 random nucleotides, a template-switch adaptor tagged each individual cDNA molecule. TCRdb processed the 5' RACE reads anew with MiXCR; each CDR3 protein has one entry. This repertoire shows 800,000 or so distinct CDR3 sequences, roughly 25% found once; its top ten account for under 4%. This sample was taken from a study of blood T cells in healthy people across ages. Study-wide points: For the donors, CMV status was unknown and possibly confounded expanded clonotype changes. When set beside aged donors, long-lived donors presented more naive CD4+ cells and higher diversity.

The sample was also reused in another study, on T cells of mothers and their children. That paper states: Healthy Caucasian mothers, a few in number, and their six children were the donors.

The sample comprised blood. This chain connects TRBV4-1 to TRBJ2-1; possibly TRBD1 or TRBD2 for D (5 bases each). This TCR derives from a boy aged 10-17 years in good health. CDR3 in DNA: TGCGCCAGCAGCCAAGTAATCGGGGACGGGGATTACAATGAGCAGTTCTTC. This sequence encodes CASSQVIGDGDYNEQFF.